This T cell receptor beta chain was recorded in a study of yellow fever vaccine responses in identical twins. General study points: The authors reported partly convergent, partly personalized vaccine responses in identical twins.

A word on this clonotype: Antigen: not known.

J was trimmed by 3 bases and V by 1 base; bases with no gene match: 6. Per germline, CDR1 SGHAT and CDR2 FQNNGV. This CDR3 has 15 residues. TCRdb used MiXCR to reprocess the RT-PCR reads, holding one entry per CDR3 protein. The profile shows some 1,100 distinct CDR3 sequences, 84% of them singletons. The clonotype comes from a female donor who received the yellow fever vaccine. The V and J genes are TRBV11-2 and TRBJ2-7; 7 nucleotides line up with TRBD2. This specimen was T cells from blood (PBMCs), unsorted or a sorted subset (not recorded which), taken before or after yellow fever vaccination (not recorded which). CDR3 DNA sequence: TGTGCCAGCAGCTTAGGCGGGAGTACCGGCTACGAGCAGTACTTC. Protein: CASSLGGSTGYEQYF. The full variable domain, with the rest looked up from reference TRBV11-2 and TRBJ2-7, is EAGVAQSPRYKIIEKRQSVAFWCNPISGHATLYWYQQILGQGPKLLIQFQNNGVVDDSQLPKDRFSAERLKGVDSTLKIQPAKLEDSAVYLCASSLGGSTGYEQYFGPGTRLTVT.